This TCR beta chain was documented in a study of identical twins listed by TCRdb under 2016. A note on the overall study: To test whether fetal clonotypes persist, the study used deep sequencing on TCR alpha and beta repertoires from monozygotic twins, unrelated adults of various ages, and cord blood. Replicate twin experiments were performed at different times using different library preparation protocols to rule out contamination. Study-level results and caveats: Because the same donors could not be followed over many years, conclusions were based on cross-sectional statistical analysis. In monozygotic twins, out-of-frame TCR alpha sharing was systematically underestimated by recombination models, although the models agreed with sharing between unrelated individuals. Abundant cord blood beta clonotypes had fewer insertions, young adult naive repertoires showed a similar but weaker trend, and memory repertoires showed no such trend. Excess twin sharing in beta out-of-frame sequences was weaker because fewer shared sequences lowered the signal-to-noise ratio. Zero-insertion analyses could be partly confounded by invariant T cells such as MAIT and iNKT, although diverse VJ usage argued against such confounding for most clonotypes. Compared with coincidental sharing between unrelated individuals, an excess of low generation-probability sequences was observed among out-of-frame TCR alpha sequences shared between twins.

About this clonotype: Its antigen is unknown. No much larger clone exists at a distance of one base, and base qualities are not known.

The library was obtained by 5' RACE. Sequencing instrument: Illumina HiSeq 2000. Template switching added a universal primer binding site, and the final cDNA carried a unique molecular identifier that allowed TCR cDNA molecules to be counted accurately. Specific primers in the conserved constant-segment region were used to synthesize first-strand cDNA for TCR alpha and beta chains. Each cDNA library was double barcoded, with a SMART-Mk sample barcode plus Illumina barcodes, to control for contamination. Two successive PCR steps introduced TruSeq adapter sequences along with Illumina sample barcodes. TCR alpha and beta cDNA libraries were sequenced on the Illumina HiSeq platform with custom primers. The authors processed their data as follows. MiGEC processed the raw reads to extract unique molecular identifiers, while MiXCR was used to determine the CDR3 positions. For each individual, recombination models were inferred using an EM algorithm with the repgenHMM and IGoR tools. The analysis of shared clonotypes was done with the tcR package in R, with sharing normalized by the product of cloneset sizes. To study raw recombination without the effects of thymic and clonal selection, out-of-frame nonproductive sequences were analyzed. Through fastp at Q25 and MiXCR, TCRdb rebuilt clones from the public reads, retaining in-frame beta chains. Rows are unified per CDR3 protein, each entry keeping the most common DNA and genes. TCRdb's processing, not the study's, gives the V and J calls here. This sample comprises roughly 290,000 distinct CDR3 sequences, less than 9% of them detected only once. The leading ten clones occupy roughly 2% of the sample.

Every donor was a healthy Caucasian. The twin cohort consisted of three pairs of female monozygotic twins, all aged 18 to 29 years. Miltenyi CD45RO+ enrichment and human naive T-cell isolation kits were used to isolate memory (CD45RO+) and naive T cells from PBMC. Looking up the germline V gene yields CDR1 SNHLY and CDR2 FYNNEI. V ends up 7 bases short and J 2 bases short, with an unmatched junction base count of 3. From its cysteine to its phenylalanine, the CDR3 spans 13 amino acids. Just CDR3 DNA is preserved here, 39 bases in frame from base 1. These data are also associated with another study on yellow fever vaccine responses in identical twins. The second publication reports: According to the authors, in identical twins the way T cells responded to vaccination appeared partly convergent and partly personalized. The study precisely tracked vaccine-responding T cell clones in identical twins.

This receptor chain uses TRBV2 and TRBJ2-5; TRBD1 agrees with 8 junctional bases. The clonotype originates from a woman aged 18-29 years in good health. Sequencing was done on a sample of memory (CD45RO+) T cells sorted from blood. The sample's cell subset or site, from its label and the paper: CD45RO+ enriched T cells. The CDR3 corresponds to CASKDRGQETQYF. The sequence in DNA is TGTGCCAGCAAAGACAGGGGACAAGAGACCCAGTACTTC.